This TCR beta chain comes out of a study of blood T cell repertoires in COVID-19 (dated by TCRdb to 2018 to 2021). With respect to the entire study: Samples covering the acute and convalescent phases of COVID-19 were provided by collaborators in the United States, Italy and Spain. Where HLA class I and class II types were available, the types were taken from metadata supplied by the sample provider, not from assay-based typing. The repertoires were made available in a free public database intended to serve as a resource for research on the immune response to SARS-CoV-2. The dataset comprised deeply sampled blood TCRbeta repertoires from subjects exposed to, actively infected with, or recovered from COVID-19. Sample metadata almost always included a de-identified subject ID, COVID-19 status, age in years and sex. The prospective study material was composed of cDNA or gDNA derived from T cells, B-cell-depleted T cells, or PBMCs. Samples came from the ongoing ImmuneRACE study (first 160 participants) plus 1,254 subjects from 6 global collaborators. The research as a whole found: How much clinical and demographic metadata was included differed by source and by participant, and the metadata was provided uncurated.

TCRbeta CDR3 regions were amplified from genomic DNA using the immunoSEQ Assay, a bias-controlled multiplex PCR. Under the source paper's analysis protocol: Nucleated cell counts per sample were estimated from amplification of reference gene primers within the assay. To quantify the absolute abundance of each unique TCRbeta CDR3 rearrangement, sequence reads were collapsed and filtered. For each sample, productive Simpson clonality was calculated as the square root of Simpson's diversity index across productive rearrangements. The table comes from immuneACCESS by way of TCRdb, which keeps in-frame sequences with V and J called. Part of the clones is missing from these tables; in studies checked, under half for an unresolved V gene and the rest for unknown reasons. V and J calls and clone size follow that table, whereas D and trimming were derived from the DNA. Counted in this sample were about 25,000 clones; 81% of them appeared once. Together, the top ten hold about 7% of the sample.

With regard to this clone: Its antigen is still unknown. No clone much larger than this one lies a single base away; base qualities are absent.

Inclusive of the bounding cysteine and phenylalanine, the CDR3 is 13 residues long. Of all the DNA, just the CDR3 is kept, 39 bases in frame from base 1. Sequences ENHRY (CDR1) and SYGVKD (CDR2) are obtained from the germline V gene. The germline ends are 15 bases apart after V is trimmed by 6 bases and J by 9 bases. The collaborating institutions used their own protocols to collect whole blood in K2EDTA tubes. For TCRbeta analysis, collaborator samples were shipped as frozen whole blood, as isolated PBMCs, or as DNA extracted from either sample type. This TCR came from a man between 65 and 85 years old with acute or convalescent COVID-19. Recombination linked TRBV10-3 to TRBJ2-1; the D gene identity is not certain. Sequences were obtained from peripheral blood. CDR3 loop: CAISREVTGEQFF. In nucleotide form, the sequence is TGTGCCATCAGCCGCGAAGTTACTGGTGAGCAGTTCTTC.